The clone carrying this T cell receptor (beta chain) was recorded a few times. These data originate in a study of T cells in Graves' hyperthyroidism and ophthalmopathy. V lost 4 bases, J lost 7 bases, and 14 bases lay in between. CDR3 length: 13 amino acids. CDR1 and CDR2 from the germline V gene are DFQATT and SNEGSKA (reference sequence). Researchers took RNA transcripts and amplified the TCR beta CDR3 regions from them. Carried out on the TCR CDR3, a first-round RT-PCR used the HTBI primer set. A single record per CDR3 protein comes from TCRdb applying MiXCR to the multiplex PCR reads. The sample lists a few hundred thousand distinct CDR3 sequences, roughly 20% seen once, with roughly 49% in the top ten.

This clonotype originated in a woman aged 45-65 years with Graves' hyperthyroidism. V and J are TRBV20-1 and TRBJ2-1; D not resolved. Sequences were obtained from blood. The chain's CDR3 is CSATRHPTNEQFF. CDR3 DNA: TGCAGTGCTACGCGCCACCCGACGAATGAGCAGTTCTTC.